The 15 T cell receptor beta chains given below trace back to one sample, sequenced in a study of beta chain features in type 1 diabetes. Reverse transcription of all isolated RNA meant that expressed TCRB transcripts were sequenced. Sequenced by immunoSEQ multiplex PCR; TCRdb stores in-frame clones only, minus some. The top ten hold 0.023% of the sample, which has hundreds of thousands of clones, roughly 15% seen once. Sequencing input: naive CD4+ T cells from blood. Receptors were obtained from a woman aged 18-35 years in good health.

This clone was recorded a few times. The sample carries other DNA sequences with the same CDR3. The rearrangement joins TRBV7-6 to TRBJ2-1; 7 nucleotides agree with TRBD2. The CDR3 runs to 14 residues. V lost 4 bases to trimming and J lost 6 bases; unmatched junction nucleotides: 6. Germline V gives CDR1 SGHVS, CDR2 FNYEAQ. The CDR3 is CASSSLAGANEQFF. The CDR3 DNA follows: TGTGCCAGCAGCTCCTTGGCGGGAGCCAATGAGCAGTTCTTC.

The J gene is TRBJ1-2, the V gene TRBV4-3; possibly TRBD1 for D (6 bases). Deletions cut 0 bases from V and 8 bases from J, with 19 bases between. This CDR3 contains 16 residues. Per the germline V gene, CDR1 is LGHNA and CDR2 is YSLEER. The CDR3 nucleotides read TGCGCCAGCAGCCAAGATCGCTCGGCCGGCGGGGGCGGCTACACCTTC. It yields the protein CASSQDRSAGGGGYTF.

There are a few counts of this clone. The chain is built from TRBV20-1 and TRBJ2-5; the D gene is possibly TRBD2 (6 bases). Germline values: CDR1 DFQATT, CDR2 SNEGSKA (reference sequence). Trimming took 3 bases from V and 8 from J, leaving 10 bases between them. The CDR3 has 11 amino acids. The DNA of the CDR3 is TGCAGTGCTAGCGGGAGTTTTACCCAGTACTTC. It is translated as CSASGSFTQYF.

Only a few counts were recorded for this clone. The J gene is TRBJ2-5, the V gene TRBV10-3; D remains unclear. The germline V gene has CDR1 ENHRY and CDR2 SYGVKD. The CDR3 is 14 residues long. V dropped 0 bases and J dropped 0 bases, with 5 bases sitting between them. CDR3 sequence reads: CAISESGNQETQYF. CDR3 coding DNA: TGTGCCATCAGTGAGTCGGGCAACCAAGAGACCCAGTACTTC.

This clone was picked up a small number of times. The CDR3 reads CASSYSPGTGVGEQYF. CDR3 coding DNA: TGTGCCAGCAGTTACTCGCCCGGGACAGGGGTGGGCGAGCAGTACTTC. The J gene is TRBJ2-7, the V gene TRBV6-5, with TRBD1 identical over 10 bases. Germline V gene sequence: CDR1 MNHEY, CDR2 SVGAGI. V was clipped by 0 bases and J by 6 bases; unmatched bases: 8. The CDR3 extends over 16 amino acids.

The chain has TRBV7-9 and TRBJ1-1; weak D call: TRBD1 (5 bases). CDR1 is SEHNR and CDR2 is FQNEAQ in the germline V gene (reference sequence). Between the trimmed V and J ends, which lost 4 bases and 8 bases, there was a span of 20 bases. The CDR3 has 15 amino acids. This CDR3 is CASSYGGTVASEAFF. The CDR3 DNA sequence: TGTGCCAGCAGCTACGGAGGGACGGTGGCCTCAGAAGCTTTCTTT.

The table lists this clone with a few counts. V gene TRBV18 combines with J gene TRBJ2-7; TRBD1 matches at 9 bases. The germline V gene has CDR1 KGHSH and CDR2 LQKENI. This CDR3 comprises 15 residues. J gave up 5 bases and V 6 bases, and 11 bases lay outside the gene matches. The CDR3 sequence is CASSPAGTGWNEQYF. For the CDR3, the DNA is TGTGCCAGCTCCCCCGCCGGGACAGGGTGGAACGAGCAGTACTTC.

This CDR3 reads CSARSNNEQFF. CDR3 in DNA: TGCAGTGCTCGGTCTAACAATGAGCAGTTCTTC. V and J are TRBV20-1 and TRBJ2-1; no clear D. The CDR3 extends over 11 amino acids. V dropped 5 bases and J dropped 5 bases, with 7 bases sitting between them. CDR1 is DFQATT, CDR2 SNEGSKA, per germline (reference sequence).

This clone turned up a few times. The chain is built from TRBV5-6 and TRBJ2-1; the D gene is possibly TRBD2 (5 bases). Trimming left V 4 bases short and J 5 bases short, with 19 bases between. Germline CDR1 is SGHDT and CDR2 is YYEEEE. The CDR3 runs 16 residues. CDR3 nucleotide sequence: TGTGCCAGCAGCCAACTAGACTGGAATTTAAACAATGAGCAGTTCTTC. Protein sequence: CASSQLDWNLNNEQFF.

The chain has TRBV7-2 and TRBJ1-2; D ambiguous. From germline, CDR1 is SGHTA and CDR2 FQGNSA. This CDR3 has 12 residues. Trimming cost V 2 bases and J 8 bases, with 9 bases left between them. CDR3 region: CASSLISKGYTF. In DNA form, the CDR3 reads TGTGCCAGCAGCTTAATTTCGAAAGGCTACACCTTC.

This clone was seen more than once but under ten times. The CDR3 region has the DNA TGCGCCAGCGGGACAGGGGGCGGAGGCGCTGAAGCTTTCTTT. Amino acids: CASGTGGGGAEAFF. The V gene is TRBV5-1, the J gene TRBJ1-1; 12 bases map to TRBD1. V was clipped by 7 bases and J by 6 bases; unmatched bases: 7. The germline CDR1 and CDR2 sequences are SGHRS and YFSETQ. CDR3 length equals 14 residues.

This clone was counted between two and nine times. CDR3 nucleotides: TGTGCCATCAGAACGGACCTTAATCAGCCCCAGCATTTT. This translates into CAIRTDLNQPQHF. V usage is TRBV10-3 and J usage is TRBJ1-5; D gene unclear. The CDR3 covers 13 residues. Germline CDR1 is ENHRY and CDR2 is SYGVKD. V lost 6 bases and J lost 4, with 10 bases in between.

There are a few counts of this clone. The chain combines TRBV7-2 with TRBJ1-5, with 8 positions matching TRBD1. CDR3 length equals 14 residues. V shed 8 bases, J shed 3 bases, and the junction held 6 bases outside the gene matches. Germline CDR1 and CDR2: SGHTA and FQGNSA. CDR3 nucleotides: TGTGCCAGCCAGGACAGGGATCACAATCAGCCCCAGCATTTT. Its protein is CASQDRDHNQPQHF. The whole variable domain, remainder taken from reference TRBV7-2 and TRBJ1-5, is GAGVSQSPSNKVTEKGKDVELRCDPISGHTALYWYRQSLGQGLEFLIYFQGNSAPDKSGLPSDRFSAERTGGSVSTLTIQRTQQEDSAVYLCASQDRDHNQPQHFGDGTRLSIL.

To note about this clone: A junction boundary mismatches the germline segment, possibly from a read error. The chain uses TRBV2 and TRBJ2-2; 8 positions match TRBD2. CDR3 size: 16 residues. Germline CDR1 and CDR2: SNHLY and FYNNEI. The CDR3 DNA reads as TGTGCCAGCAGTGAACGAGCGGGAGAGAACCCCGGGGAGCTGTTTTTT. Translated: CASSERAGENPGELFF. Filled out from reference TRBV2 and TRBJ2-2, the complete variable domain reads EPEVTQTPSHQVTQMGQEVILRCVPISNHLYFYWYRQILGQKVEFLVSFYNNEISEKSEIFDDQFSVERPDGSNFTLKIRSTKLEDSAMYFCASSERAGENPGELFFGEGSRLTVL.

This clone was seen a few times. V usage is TRBV5-6 and J usage is TRBJ1-1; TRBD1 matches at 10 bases. V shed 5 bases, J shed 5 bases, and the junction held 9 bases outside the gene matches. CDR1 SGHDT and CDR2 YYEEEE come from the germline V gene. This CDR3 comprises 15 residues. For the CDR3, the DNA is TGTGCCAGCAGTGAGACAGGGGGCGGAATTACTGAAGCTTTCTTT. This sequence encodes CASSETGGGITEAFF.